The 20 T cell receptor beta chains below come from one sample, sequenced in a study of T cell repertoires in ileal Crohn's disease. Measured with immunoSEQ multiplex PCR; TCRdb has only the in-frame clones, and not every one. Of about 30,000 clones listed, 81% are singletons. The sequenced sample was ileal tissue. Source of these receptors: an adult with Crohn's disease.

This clone was picked up one time. The rearrangement uses TRBV11-3 and TRBJ2-3, with D possibly TRBD2 on 6 matching bases. Germline lookup yields CDR1 SGHNT and CDR2 YENEEA. V lost 3 bases to trimming and J lost 0 bases, with 10 bases between them. The CDR3 totals 15 residues. For the CDR3, the DNA is TGTGCCAGCAGCTTTAGGGACTCGAGCACAGATACGCAGTATTTT. Translating it yields CASSFRDSSTDTQYF.

The chain is built from TRBV6-5 and TRBJ1-2, with 10 bases aligning to TRBD1. Trimming removed 4 bases from V and 6 bases from J; junction bases left unmatched: 8. The CDR3 sequence is 15 residues long. Germline V gene lookup returns CDR1 MNHEY and CDR2 SVGAGI. CDR3 sequence: CASSSGDRGFDGYTF. CDR3 sequence (DNA): TGTGCCAGCAGTTCAGGGGACAGGGGTTTCGATGGCTACACCTTC.

The V gene is TRBV29-1, the J gene TRBJ2-3; perhaps TRBD1 as D (6 bases). V lost 6 bases to trimming and J lost 0 bases, with 10 bases between them. Germline assignment: CDR1 SQVTM and CDR2 ANQGSEA. The CDR3 consists of 13 residues. The DNA for the CDR3 is TGCAGCGTAGTAACAGGGAGCACAGATACGCAGTATTTT. Its translation is CSVVTGSTDTQYF.

The chain has TRBV9 and TRBJ2-7, with 8 bases aligning to TRBD1. The trim removed 5 bases at V and 3 bases at J, leaving 7 bases unmatched. Germline lookup yields CDR1 SGDLS and CDR2 YYNGEE. CDR3 length equals 14 residues. The chain's CDR3 is CASSGFGQGYEQYF. CDR3 DNA: TGTGCCAGCAGTGGCTTTGGACAGGGCTACGAGCAGTACTTC.

The chain carries TRBV5-4 and TRBJ2-7; D is uncertain. The germline V gene has CDR1 SGHNT and CDR2 YYREEE (reference sequence). The V end was cut by 1 base, the J end by 1 base, with 6 bases between. This CDR3 contains 13 residues. This CDR3 reads CASSLFGSYEQYF. DNA of the CDR3: TGTGCCAGCAGCTTGTTCGGGTCCTACGAGCAGTACTTC.

This clone occurred a few times. V gene TRBV15 combines with J gene TRBJ1-2, with 8 bases matching TRBD1. Germline CDR1 LNHNV, CDR2 YYDKDF (reference sequence). Trimming at V came to 0 bases and at J to 5 bases, leaving 2 bases not matched to a gene. The CDR3 is 14 residues long. The CDR3 region has the DNA TGTGCCACCAGCAGAGAAAGACAGGGGTATGGCTACACCTTC. It codes for CATSRERQGYGYTF. The full variable domain, completed using reference TRBV15 and TRBJ1-2, is DAMVIQNPRYQVTQFGKPVTLSCSQTLNHNVMYWYQQKSSQAPKLLFHYYDKDFNNEADTPDNFQSRRPNTSFCFLDIRSPGLGDTAMYLCATSRERQGYGYTFGSGTRLTVV.

V and J are TRBV6-5 and TRBJ1-2; D is unclear. The CDR3 consists of 12 residues. V was trimmed by 6 bases and J by 7 bases, leaving 12 bases between them. Germline V CDR1 and CDR2: MNHEY, SVGAGI. DNA for the CDR3: TGTGCCAGCAGCCCAGAGGGTTTTGGCTACACCTTC. Amino acid sequence: CASSPEGFGYTF.

This clone turned up a few times. This rearrangement joins TRBV10-1 to TRBJ1-3; D unresolved. Per germline, CDR1 WNHNN and CDR2 SYGVQD (reference sequence). Trimming removed 3 bases from V and 0 bases from J, with 3 bases in between. The CDR3 has 13 amino acids. The CDR3 here is CASSDGSGNTIYF. The CDR3 DNA reads TGCGCCAGCAGTGACGGCTCTGGAAACACCATATATTTT.

The chain carries TRBV10-3 and TRBJ2-7; no clear D gene. The CDR3 loop spans 12 amino acids. Germline assignment: CDR1 ENHRY and CDR2 SYGVKD. The ends were cut back, 4 bases at V and 4 bases at J, with 8 bases in the middle. This CDR3 is CAISANGYEQYF. CDR3 in DNA: TGTGCCATCAGTGCGAACGGTTACGAGCAGTACTTC.

The J gene is TRBJ1-1, the V gene TRBV5-1, with D possibly matching TRBD1 (6 bases). The germline V gene encodes CDR1 SGHRS and CDR2 YFSETQ. This CDR3 has 14 amino acids. Trimming pared 5 bases from V and 0 bases from J, leaving 11 bases between. The chain's CDR3 is CASSQGQMNTEAFF. DNA of the CDR3: TGCGCCAGCAGTCAAGGACAGATGAACACTGAAGCTTTCTTT. The whole variable domain, remainder taken from reference TRBV5-1 and TRBJ1-1, is KAGVTQTPRYLIKTRGQQVTLSCSPISGHRSVSWYQQTPGQGLQFLFEYFSETQRNKGNFPGRFSGRQFSNSRSEMNVSTLELGDSALYLCASSQGQMNTEAFFGQGTRLTVV.

CDR3 DNA: TGTGCCAGCAGCCTACATAGGACAGGGAGCTCCTACGAGCAGTACTTC. The encoded protein is CASSLHRTGSSYEQYF. V usage is TRBV7-9 and J usage is TRBJ2-7, with 8 bases aligning to TRBD1. The CDR3 runs 16 residues. Germline V gene sequence: CDR1 SEHNR, CDR2 FQNEAQ (reference sequence). J lost 0 bases, V lost 5 bases, and 9 bases had no gene match.

The chain links TRBV29-1 to TRBJ2-2; a weak D match, TRBD2 (6 bases). Germline V gene lookup returns CDR1 SQVTM and CDR2 ANQGSEA. The V and J ends lost 0 bases and 1 base respectively, with 18 bases between them. This CDR3 spans 18 amino acids. This CDR3 is CSVEDLSRLAMNTGELFF. DNA for the CDR3: TGCAGCGTTGAAGATCTAAGTCGTCTAGCGATGAACACCGGGGAGCTGTTTTTT.

The CDR3 DNA reads as TGCGCCAGCAGCCCCAATCCGCCGGGACAGGGGTTGCCCGGGGAGCTGTTTTTT. Translated: CASSPNPPGQGLPGELFF. V and J are TRBV4-3 and TRBJ2-2, with TRBD1 identical over 10 bases. V lost 4 bases, J lost 6 bases, and 14 bases stayed unmatched. The CDR3 totals 18 residues. Germline CDR1 LGHNA, CDR2 YSLEER.

This clone was seen a single time. The chain joins TRBV2 to TRBJ1-1; 7 positions agree with TRBD1. The germline V gene encodes CDR1 SNHLY and CDR2 FYNNEI. The CDR3 has 15 amino acids. J gave up 3 bases and V 7 bases, and 11 bases lay outside the gene matches. This CDR3 reads CASNLLADRDTEAFF. The CDR3 nucleotides read TGTGCCAGCAACCTTTTAGCCGACAGGGACACTGAAGCTTTCTTT.

The chain joins TRBV7-2 to TRBJ1-2; 7 bases are a match to TRBD1. Trimming removed 5 bases from V and 8 bases from J; junction bases left unmatched: 11. Germline V CDR1 and CDR2: SGHTA, FQGNSA. The CDR3 is 14 residues long. The CDR3 sequence is CASSQKITGEGYTF. The CDR3, as DNA: TGTGCCAGCAGCCAGAAGATTACAGGGGAGGGCTACACCTTC.

This clone was seen only once. The gene calls are TRBV11-2 and TRBJ2-7; D gene unclear. Germline-derived CDR1 and CDR2 are SGHAT and FQNNGV. The CDR3 covers 11 residues. Trimming cost V 3 bases and J 4 bases, with 4 bases left between them. CDR3 protein: CASSLAYEQYF. In nucleotides, the CDR3 is TGTGCCAGCAGCTTGGCTTACGAGCAGTACTTC.

The J gene is TRBJ2-2, the V gene TRBV19; 9 bases agree with TRBD2. CDR3 length: 15 amino acids. In germline, CDR1 is LNHDA, CDR2 SQIVND (reference sequence). J gave up 1 base and V 6 bases, and 3 bases lay outside the gene matches. The CDR3, as DNA: TGTGCCAGTAGGCGGGGGGGCCGGAACACCGGGGAGCTGTTTTTT. This encodes CASRRGGRNTGELFF.

This clone has more than one count but fewer than ten. The chain has TRBV10-1 and TRBJ2-7, with a weak D call TRBD1 (6 bases). Trimming shortened V by 5 bases and J by 2 bases, and 13 bases separated the two germline ends. The CDR3 length is 14 residues. Germline loops: CDR1 WNHNN, CDR2 SYGVQD (reference sequence). This CDR3 reads CASSRQGNTYEQYF. The CDR3 nucleotides read TGCGCCAGCAGTAGGCAGGGGAATACCTACGAGCAGTACTTC.

The chain joins TRBV4-3 to TRBJ2-3; 7 nucleotides match TRBD2. The V and J ends lost 1 base and 0 bases, in that order; junction bases with no gene match: 4. The CDR3 length is 16 residues. From germline, CDR1 is LGHNA and CDR2 YSLEER. In DNA form, the CDR3 reads TGCGCCAGCAGCCAAGTTGGGGGGGGGAGCACAGATACGCAGTATTTT. This encodes CASSQVGGGSTDTQYF.

The chain combines TRBV19 with TRBJ1-2; 8 nucleotides align to TRBD1. Germline V gene lookup returns CDR1 LNHDA and CDR2 SQIVND (reference sequence). The CDR3 totals 17 residues. Trimming cost V 4 bases and J 4 bases; bases outside gene matches: 14. The CDR3 loop is CASSRNGQGRTLYGYTF. The CDR3 DNA sequence: TGTGCCAGTAGTAGAAACGGACAGGGCCGCACTCTCTATGGCTACACCTTC.